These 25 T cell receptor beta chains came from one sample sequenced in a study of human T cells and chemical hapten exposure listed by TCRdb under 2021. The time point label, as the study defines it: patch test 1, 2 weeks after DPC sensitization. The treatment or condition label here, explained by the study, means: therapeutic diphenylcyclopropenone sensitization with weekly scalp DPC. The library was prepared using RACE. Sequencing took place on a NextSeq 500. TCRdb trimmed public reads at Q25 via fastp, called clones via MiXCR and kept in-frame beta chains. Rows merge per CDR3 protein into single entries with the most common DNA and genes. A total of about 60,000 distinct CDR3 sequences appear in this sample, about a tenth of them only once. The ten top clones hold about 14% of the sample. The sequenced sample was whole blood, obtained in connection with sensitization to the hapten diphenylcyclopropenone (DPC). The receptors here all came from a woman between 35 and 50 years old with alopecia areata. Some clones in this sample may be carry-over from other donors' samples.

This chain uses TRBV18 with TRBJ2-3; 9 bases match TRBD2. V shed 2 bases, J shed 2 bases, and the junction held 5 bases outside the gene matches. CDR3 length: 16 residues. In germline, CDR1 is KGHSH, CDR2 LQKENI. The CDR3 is CASSPASGAPTDTQYF. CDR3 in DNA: TGTGCCAGCTCACCAGCTAGCGGGGCTCCCACAGATACGCAGTATTTT. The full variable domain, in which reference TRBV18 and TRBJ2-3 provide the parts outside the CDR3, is NAGVMQNPRHLVRRRGQEARLRCSPMKGHSHVYWYRQLPEEGLKFMVYLQKENIIDESGMPKERFSAEFPKEGPSILRIQQVVRGDSAAYFCASSPASGAPTDTQYFGPGTRLTVL.

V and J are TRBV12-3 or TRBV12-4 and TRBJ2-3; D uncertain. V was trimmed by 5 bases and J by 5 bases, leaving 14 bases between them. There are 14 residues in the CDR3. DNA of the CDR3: TGTGCCAGCAGTCCCTCGGCTGGCGGAGATACGCAGTATTTT. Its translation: CASSPSAGGDTQYF.

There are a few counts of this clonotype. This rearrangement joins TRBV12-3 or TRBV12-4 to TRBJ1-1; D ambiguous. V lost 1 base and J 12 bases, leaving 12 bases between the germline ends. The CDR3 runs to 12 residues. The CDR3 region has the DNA TGTGCCAGCAGTTTAGACGGAGGGAGAACTTTCTTT. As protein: CASSLDGGRTFF.

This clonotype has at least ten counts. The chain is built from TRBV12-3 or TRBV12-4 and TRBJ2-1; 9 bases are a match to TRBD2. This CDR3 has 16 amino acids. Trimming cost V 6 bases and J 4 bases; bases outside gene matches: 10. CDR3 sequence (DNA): TGTGCCAGCAGCAAAAACCTAGCGGGGACGTACAATGAGCAGTTCTTC. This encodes CASSKNLAGTYNEQFF.

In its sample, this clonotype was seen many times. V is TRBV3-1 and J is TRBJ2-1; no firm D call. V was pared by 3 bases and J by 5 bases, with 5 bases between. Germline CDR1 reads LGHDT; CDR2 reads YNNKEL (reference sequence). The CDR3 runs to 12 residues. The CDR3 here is CASSQLNNEQFF. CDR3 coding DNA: TGTGCCAGCAGCCAGCTAAACAATGAGCAGTTCTTC.

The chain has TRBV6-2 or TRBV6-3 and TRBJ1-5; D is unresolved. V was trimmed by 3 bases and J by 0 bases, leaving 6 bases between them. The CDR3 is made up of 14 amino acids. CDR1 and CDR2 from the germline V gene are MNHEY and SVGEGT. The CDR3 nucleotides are TGTGCCAGCAGTTATGGGGATAGCAATCAGCCCCAGCATTTT. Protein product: CASSYGDSNQPQHF.

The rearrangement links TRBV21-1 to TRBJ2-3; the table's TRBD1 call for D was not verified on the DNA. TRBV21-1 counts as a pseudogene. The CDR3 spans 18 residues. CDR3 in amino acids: CASSKIGTSISPPDTQYF. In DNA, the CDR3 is TGTGCCAGCAGCAAAATTGGGACATCTATATCCCCTCCAGATACGCAGTATTTT.

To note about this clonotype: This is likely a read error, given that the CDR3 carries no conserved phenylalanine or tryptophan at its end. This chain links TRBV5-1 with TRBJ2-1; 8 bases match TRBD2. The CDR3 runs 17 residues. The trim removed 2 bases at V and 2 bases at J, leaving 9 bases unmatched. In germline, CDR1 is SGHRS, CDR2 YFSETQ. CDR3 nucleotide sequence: TGCGCCAGCAGCTTTTACGACTTAGCGGGGCCCTACAATGAGCAGTTCTAC. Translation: CASSFYDLAGPYNEQFY.

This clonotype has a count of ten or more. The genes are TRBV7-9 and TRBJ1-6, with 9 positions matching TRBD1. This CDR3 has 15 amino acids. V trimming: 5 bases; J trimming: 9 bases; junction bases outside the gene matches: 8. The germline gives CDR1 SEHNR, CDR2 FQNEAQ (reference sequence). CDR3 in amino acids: CASSTPGQGPSPLHF. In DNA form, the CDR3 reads TGTGCCAGCAGCACCCCGGGACAGGGCCCTTCACCCCTCCACTTT.

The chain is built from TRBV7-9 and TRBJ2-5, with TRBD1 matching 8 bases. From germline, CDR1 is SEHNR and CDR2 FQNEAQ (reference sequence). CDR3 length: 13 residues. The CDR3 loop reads CVTYSPGGEAQYF. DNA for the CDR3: TGTGTCACCTACTCCCCAGGGGGCGAGGCCCAGTACTTC.

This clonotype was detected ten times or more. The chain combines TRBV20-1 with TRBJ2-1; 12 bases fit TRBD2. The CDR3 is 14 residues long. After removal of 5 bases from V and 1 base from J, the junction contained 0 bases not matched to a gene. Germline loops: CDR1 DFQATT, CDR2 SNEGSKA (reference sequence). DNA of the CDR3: TGCAGTGCTGGACTAGCGGGGTCCTACAATGAGCAGTTCTTC. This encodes CSAGLAGSYNEQFF.

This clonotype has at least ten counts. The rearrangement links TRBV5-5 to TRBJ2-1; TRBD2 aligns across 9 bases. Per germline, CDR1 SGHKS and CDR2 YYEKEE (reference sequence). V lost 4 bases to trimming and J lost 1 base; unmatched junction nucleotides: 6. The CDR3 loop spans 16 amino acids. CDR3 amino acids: CASSPRLAESYNEQFF. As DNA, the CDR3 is TGTGCCAGCAGCCCCCGACTAGCGGAGTCCTACAATGAGCAGTTCTTC.

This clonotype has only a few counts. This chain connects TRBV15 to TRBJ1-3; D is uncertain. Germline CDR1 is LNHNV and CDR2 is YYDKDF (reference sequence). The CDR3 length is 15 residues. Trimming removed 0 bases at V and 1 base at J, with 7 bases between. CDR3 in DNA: TGTGCCACCAGCAGAGAACGGGAATCTGGAAACACCATATATTTT. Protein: CATSRERESGNTIYF. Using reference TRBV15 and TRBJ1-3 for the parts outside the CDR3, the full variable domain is DAMVIQNPRYQVTQFGKPVTLSCSQTLNHNVMYWYQQKSSQAPKLLFHYYDKDFNNEADTPDNFQSRRPNTSFCFLDIRSPGLGDTAMYLCATSRERESGNTIYFGEGSWLTVV.

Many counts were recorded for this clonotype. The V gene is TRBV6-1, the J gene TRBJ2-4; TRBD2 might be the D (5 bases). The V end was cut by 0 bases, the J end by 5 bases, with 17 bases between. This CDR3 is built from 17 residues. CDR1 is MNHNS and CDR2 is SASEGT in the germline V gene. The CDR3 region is CASSEAGTGRYQNIQYF. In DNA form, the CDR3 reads TGTGCCAGCAGTGAAGCCGGTACGGGAAGATACCAAAACATTCAGTACTTC.

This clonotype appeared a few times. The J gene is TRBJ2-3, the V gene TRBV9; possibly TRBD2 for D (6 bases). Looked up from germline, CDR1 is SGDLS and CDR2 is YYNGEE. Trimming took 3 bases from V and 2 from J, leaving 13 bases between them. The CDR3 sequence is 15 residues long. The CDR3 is CASSAISGYTDTQYF. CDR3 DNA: TGTGCCAGCAGCGCGATCAGCGGGTACACAGATACGCAGTATTTT.

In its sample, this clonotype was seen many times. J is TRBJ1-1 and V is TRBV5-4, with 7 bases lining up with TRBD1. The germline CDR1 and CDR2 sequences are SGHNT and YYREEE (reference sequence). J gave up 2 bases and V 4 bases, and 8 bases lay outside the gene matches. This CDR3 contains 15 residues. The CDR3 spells CASSDTGQPNTEAFF. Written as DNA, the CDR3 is TGTGCCAGCAGCGATACGGGACAGCCCAACACTGAAGCTTTCTTT.

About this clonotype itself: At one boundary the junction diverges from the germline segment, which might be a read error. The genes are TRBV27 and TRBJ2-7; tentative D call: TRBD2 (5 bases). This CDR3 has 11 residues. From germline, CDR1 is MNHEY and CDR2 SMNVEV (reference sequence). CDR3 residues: CASGSSYEQYF. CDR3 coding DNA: TGTGCCAGCGGTTCTAGCTACGAACAGTACTTC.

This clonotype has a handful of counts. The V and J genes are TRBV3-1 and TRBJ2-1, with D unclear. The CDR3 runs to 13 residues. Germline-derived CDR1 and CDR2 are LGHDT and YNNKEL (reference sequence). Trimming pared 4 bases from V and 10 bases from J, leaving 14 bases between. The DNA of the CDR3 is TGTGCCAGCAGCCCCGCGCGCGTTGGGGAGCAGTTCTTC. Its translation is CASSPARVGEQFF.

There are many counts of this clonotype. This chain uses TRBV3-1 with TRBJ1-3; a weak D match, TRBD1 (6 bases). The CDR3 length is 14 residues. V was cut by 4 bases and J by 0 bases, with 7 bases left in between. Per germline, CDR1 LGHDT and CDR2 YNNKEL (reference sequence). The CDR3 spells CASSPTGSGNTIYF. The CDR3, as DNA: TGTGCCAGCAGCCCGACAGGCTCTGGAAACACCATATATTTT.

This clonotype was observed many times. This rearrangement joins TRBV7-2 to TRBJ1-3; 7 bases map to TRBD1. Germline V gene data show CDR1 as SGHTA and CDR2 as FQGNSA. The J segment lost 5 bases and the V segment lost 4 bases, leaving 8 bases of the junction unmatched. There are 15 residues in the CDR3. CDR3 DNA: TGTGCCAGCAGCTACGCCGGGACAGCCCGAAACACCATATATTTT. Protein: CASSYAGTARNTIYF.

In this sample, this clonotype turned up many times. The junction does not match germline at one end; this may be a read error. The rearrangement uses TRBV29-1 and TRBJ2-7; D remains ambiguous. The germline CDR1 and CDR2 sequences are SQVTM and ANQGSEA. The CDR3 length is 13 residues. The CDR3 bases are TGCTGCGTTGAAAGTGCAGTGAGGCACGAGCAGTACTTC. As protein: CCVESAVRHEQYF.

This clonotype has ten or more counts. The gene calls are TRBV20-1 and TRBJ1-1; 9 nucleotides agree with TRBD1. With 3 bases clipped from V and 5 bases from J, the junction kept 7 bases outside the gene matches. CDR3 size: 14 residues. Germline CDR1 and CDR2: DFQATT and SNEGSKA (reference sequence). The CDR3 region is CSASGDRVETEAFF. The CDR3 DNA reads TGCAGTGCTAGCGGGGACAGGGTAGAAACTGAAGCTTTCTTT.

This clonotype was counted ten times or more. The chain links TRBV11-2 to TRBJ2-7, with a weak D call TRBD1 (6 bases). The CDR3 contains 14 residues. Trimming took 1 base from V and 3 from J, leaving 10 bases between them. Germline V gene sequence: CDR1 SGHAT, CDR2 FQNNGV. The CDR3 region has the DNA TGTGCCAGCAGCTTAGCCGCAGGGGACTACGAGCAGTACTTC. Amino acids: CASSLAAGDYEQYF.

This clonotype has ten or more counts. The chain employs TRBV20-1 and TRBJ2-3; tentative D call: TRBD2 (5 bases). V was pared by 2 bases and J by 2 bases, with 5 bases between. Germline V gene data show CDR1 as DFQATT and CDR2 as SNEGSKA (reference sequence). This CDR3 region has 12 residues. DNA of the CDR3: TGCAGTGCTAGACGGGACACAGATACGCAGTATTTT. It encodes CSARRDTDTQYF.

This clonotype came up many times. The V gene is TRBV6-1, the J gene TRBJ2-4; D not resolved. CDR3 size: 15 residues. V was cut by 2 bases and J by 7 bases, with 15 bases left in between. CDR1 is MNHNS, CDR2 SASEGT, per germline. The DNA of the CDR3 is TGTGCCAGCAGTGAACACGCCCCCGCCGGGAACATTCAGTACTTC. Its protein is CASSEHAPAGNIQYF.